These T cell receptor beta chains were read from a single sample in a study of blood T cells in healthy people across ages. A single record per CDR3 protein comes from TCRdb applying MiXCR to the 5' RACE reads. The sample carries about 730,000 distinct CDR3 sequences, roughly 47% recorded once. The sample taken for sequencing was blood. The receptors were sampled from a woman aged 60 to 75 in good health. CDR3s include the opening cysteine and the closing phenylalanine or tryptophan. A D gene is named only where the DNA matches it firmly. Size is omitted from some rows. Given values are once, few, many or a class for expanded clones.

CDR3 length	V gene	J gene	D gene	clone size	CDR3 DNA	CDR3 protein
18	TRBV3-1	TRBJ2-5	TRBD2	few	TGTGCCAGCAGCCGAACGGGACTAGCGGGGGGGAGGGAAGAGACCCAGTACTTC	CASSRTGLAGGREETQYF
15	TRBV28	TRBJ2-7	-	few	TGTGCCAGTTCCGCCCCACTCTCGGTCTCCTACGAGCAGTACTTC	CASSAPLSVSYEQYF
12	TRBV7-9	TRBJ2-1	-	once	TGTTCCAGCAGAGCTAGACTCAATGAGCAGTTCTTC	CSSRARLNEQFF
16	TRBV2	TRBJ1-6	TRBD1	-	TGTGCCAGCGGCCGAAAGACAGGGGGCTTTGATTCACCCCTCCACTTT	CASGRKTGGFDSPLHF
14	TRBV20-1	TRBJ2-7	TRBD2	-	TGCAGTGCCACAGCGGGAGGGCCATACTACGAGCAGTACTTC	CSATAGGPYYEQYF
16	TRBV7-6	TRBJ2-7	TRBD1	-	TGTGCCAGCAGCTCAAGCAGGACAGGGGGTTCCTACGAGCAGTACTTC	CASSSSRTGGSYEQYF
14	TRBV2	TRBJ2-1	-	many	TGTGCCAGCGGAAAGAAGCGGGCCGACAATGAGCAGTTCTTC	CASGKKRADNEQFF
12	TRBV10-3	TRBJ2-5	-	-	TGTGCCACGGCCGGGCTTAAGGAGTCCCAGTACTTC	CATAGLKESQYF
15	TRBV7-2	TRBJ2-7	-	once	TGTGCCAGCAGCATAAGACAGAGCAGCTCCTACGAGCAGTACTTC	CASSIRQSSSYEQYF
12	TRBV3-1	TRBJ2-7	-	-	TGTGCCAGCAGCCAAGAGACTCACGAGCAGTACTTC	CASSQETHEQYF
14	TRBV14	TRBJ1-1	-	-	TGTGCCAGCAGCCAATTGGGGGGGGGCACTGAAGCTTTCTTT	CASSQLGGGTEAFF
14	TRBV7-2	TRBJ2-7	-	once	TGTGCCAGCAGCTTAGGCGGCCACTCCTACGGGCAGTACTTC	CASSLGGHSYGQYF